Reported below is one T cell receptor (beta chain). This CDR3 has 14 amino acids. The V gene's germline CDR1 is LGHNA and CDR2 YNFKEQ. The sample originates from a study of cytomegalovirus exposure and HLA in healthy donors. Clones were sequenced by immunoSEQ multiplex PCR, and TCRdb holds only the in-frame ones, with some missing. The repertoire holds about 56,000 clones, with over 85% as singletons. The sequenced material came from PBMCs. The chain employs TRBV4-2 and TRBJ2-5; 7 nucleotides line up with TRBD2. The DNA end favors TRBJ2-7, so the J call may be wrong. The TCR sequence derives from a man younger than 35 in good health and CMV-seronegative. CDR3 amino acids: CASSKRGLRNEQYF. CDR3 in DNA: TGTGCCAGCAGCAAAAGGGGACTACGTAACGAGCAGTACTTC.